Below, one T cell receptor (beta chain) is given with its context. Antigen specificity is unknown. This PCR relied on a set of 60 Vbeta primers and 13 Jbeta primers. Sequencing used immunoSEQ multiplex PCR; TCRdb keeps in-frame clones, though not all of them. In the table there are around 150,000 clones, around 84% of which are singletons. The data belong to a study of cytomegalovirus exposure and HLA in healthy donors. The wider study: The Caucasian-associated ancestry cluster held around 76% of 300 to 450 genotyped donors. Points from the study as a whole: Reportedly, a later analysis found an Asian-associated ancestry cluster had fewer N-insertions than the approximately 670-donor mean.

The sequence came from a boy aged 2-9 years in good health and CMV-seronegative. Sequencing was done on a sample of PBMCs.

Here the CDR3 DNA reads TGTGCTAGTGGCCCCCCCGGAGGGGGCGCGGCTCGGGCCGGGGAGCTGTTTTTT. It is translated as CASGPPGGGAARAGELFF. The chain couples TRBV12-5 to TRBJ2-2, with D tentatively TRBD1 (7 bases). The V end was cut by 6 bases, the J end by 6 bases, with 26 bases between. The CDR3 is 18 amino acids. Germline loops: CDR1 LGHNT, CDR2 FRNRAP.